This record looks at one T cell receptor beta chain sequence and its context. What it recognizes is unknown. The PCR made use of 60 Vbeta and 13 Jbeta primers. Some clones are missing from TCRdb's copy, which holds only in-frame ones; the method was immunoSEQ multiplex PCR. Seen here are about 150,000 clones, approximately 74% observed once, and the top ten hold 2% to 2.5%. The data stem from a study of cytomegalovirus exposure and HLA in healthy donors. Broader study findings: As immune exposure information, only CMV serostatus was available. Per published reports, the classifier diagnosed cytomegalovirus status with high specificity and sensitivity. A later analysis reportedly found fewer N-insertions in an Asian-associated ancestry cluster than the roughly 670-donor mean. Researchers reported in a later analysis that a missense DCLRE1C variant was tied to TCR beta V- and J-gene trimming.

Trimming left V 2 bases short and J 1 base short, with 8 bases between. CDR3 size: 14 residues. CDR1 and CDR2 (germline): MNHEY, SVGAGI. The clonotype comes from a man between 25 and 39 years old in good health and CMV-seronegative. Specimen: PBMCs. The V gene is TRBV6-5, the J gene TRBJ2-5; D is ambiguous. In DNA form, the CDR3 reads TGTGCCAGCAGTTACGGCGGCGTCCAAGAGACCCAGTACTTC. This gives the protein CASSYGGVQETQYF.